The text below deals with one T cell receptor beta chain. Its specificity is not known. The record originates from a study of siplizumab effects on memory and regulatory T cells. Findings and caveats of the study: Roughly 75-96% of proliferating clones (CD4+ or CD8+) could not be assigned a naive or memory phenotype. Siplizumab cultures yielded proliferating Tregs whose suppressive function was not confirmed. Naive T cells were seen as more diverse than memory cells and as major alloresponse contributors.

V was clipped by 6 bases and J by 6 bases, with 9 bases between them. The CDR3 loop spans 12 amino acids. Looked up from germline, CDR1 is SGHVS and CDR2 is FQNEAQ. Roughly 10^5 TCR templates were assayed per sample. Sequencing was performed with immunoSEQ multiplex PCR; in TCRdb, only in-frame clones are kept and a portion is missing. Among 98,000 or so clones listed, about 93% were seen once. This receptor was taken from a human donor in good health. The sequencing input was Tregs sorted from blood. V usage is TRBV7-8 and J usage is TRBJ2-1; possibly TRBD1 or TRBD2 for D (5 bases each). As DNA, the CDR3 is TGTGCCAGCAGTCGGGACGTCAATGAGCAGTTCTTC. It specifies CASSRDVNEQFF.